The rows below give T cell receptor beta chains drawn from one sample of a study of blood T cell repertoires in COVID-19. Repertoires were generated with immunoSEQ multiplex PCR, while TCRdb's copy carries only in-frame clones and drops some. Seen here are about 480,000 clones, roughly 89% observed once, and the top ten hold about 1%. Sequenced sample: peripheral blood. The receptors here all came from a man between 18 and 35 years old with COVID-19, enrolled during active disease. The CDR3 runs from the conserved cysteine through the conserved F or W. The order of the fields is clone size, V gene, J gene, D gene, CDR3 protein, CDR3 DNA. The D gene is left open where the match is weak. Part of the rows lack a size; the others show once, few, many or a class for expanded clones.

>-|TRBV9|TRBJ2-2|TRBD2
CASNIAGRGAGELFF
TGTGCCAGCAACATAGCGGGACGGGGTGCCGGGGAGCTGTTTTTT
>-|TRBV4-2|TRBJ2-7|-
CASSQADGGYEQYF
TGTGCCAGCAGCCAAGCTGACGGCGGCTACGAGCAGTACTTC
>-|TRBV28|TRBJ1-4|TRBD1
CASSSRQGGEKLFF
TGTGCCAGCAGTTCCCGACAGGGGGGTGAAAAACTGTTTTTT
>-|TRBV19|TRBJ2-7|-
CASSIGSRAGEQYF
TGTGCCAGTAGTATTGGCTCCCGAGCGGGCGAGCAGTACTTC
>-|TRBV5-4|TRBJ1-1|-
CASRDGGLMNTEAFF
TGTGCCAGCAGAGACGGGGGGCTCATGAACACTGAAGCTTTCTTT
>-|TRBV5-4|TRBJ2-5|-
CASSLLGLADQETQYF
TGTGCCAGCAGCTTGTTAGGTTTGGCGGACCAAGAGACCCAGTACTTC
>-|TRBV7-9|TRBJ1-6|-
CASSLAAGVASPLHF
TGTGCCAGCAGCTTAGCCGCAGGGGTAGCCTCACCCCTCCACTTT
>-|TRBV3-1/TRBV3-2|TRBJ1-1|-
CASSQDGQHLGTEAFF
TGTGCCAGCAGCCAAGATGGACAGCACCTCGGTACTGAAGCTTTCTTT
>few|TRBV5-1|TRBJ1-6|-
CASSLRDGDSPLHF
TGCGCCAGCAGCTTACGGGATGGGGATTCACCCCTCCACTTT
>-|TRBV7-2|TRBJ2-7|-
CASSPRRTYEQYF
TGTGCCAGCAGCCCGAGGAGGACCTACGAGCAGTACTTC
>-|TRBV11-2|TRBJ1-2|TRBD1
CASSLAIQTGVNYGYTF
TGTGCCAGCAGCTTAGCGATTCAGACAGGGGTGAACTATGGCTACACCTTC
>-|TRBV7-8|TRBJ1-5|-
CASSPQGWQPQHF
TGTGCCAGCAGCCCACAGGGATGGCAGCCCCAGCATTTT
>-|TRBV7-6|TRBJ2-3|-
CASSLAGGSSTQYF
TGTGCCAGCAGCTTAGCAGGGGGATCGTCCACGCAGTATTTT
>-|TRBV6-6|TRBJ1-5|TRBD1
CASQGAINQPQHF
TGTGCCAGTCAGGGGGCAATCAATCAGCCCCAGCATTTT
>-|TRBV19|TRBJ2-2|TRBD1
CASSLKGGQGAAGELFF
TGTGCCAGTAGCCTCAAAGGCGGGCAGGGGGCGGCCGGGGAGCTGTTTTTT
>-|TRBV29-1|TRBJ2-1|-
CSVALTVYNEQFF
TGCAGCGTTGCTTTGACAGTGTACAATGAGCAGTTCTTC
>-|TRBV25-1|TRBJ1-2|-
CASSGTDYGYTF
TGTGCCAGCAGTGGGACAGACTATGGCTACACCTTC
>-|TRBV2|TRBJ2-7|-
CASRSVGGDLGQYF
TGTGCCAGCAGGTCAGTGGGAGGAGACCTGGGCCAGTACTTC
>-|TRBV23-1|TRBJ2-7|-
CASSQSAPREQYF
TGCGCCAGCAGTCAATCCGCTCCCAGGGAGCAGTACTTC
>-|TRBV19|TRBJ2-5|-
CASSQGIQETQYF
TGTGCCAGTAGCCAGGGAATCCAAGAGACCCAGTACTTC
>-|TRBV9|TRBJ2-7|-
CASSSADSSYEQYF
TGTGCCAGCAGCTCGGCGGACAGCTCCTACGAGCAGTACTTC
>few|TRBV27|TRBJ1-5|-
CASSPQGVGNQPQHF
TGTGCCAGCAGTCCACAGGGTGTGGGCAATCAGCCCCAGCATTTT
>-|TRBV9|TRBJ1-4|TRBD1
CASSPPGTGGAGEKLFF
TGTGCCAGCAGCCCCCCCGGGACAGGGGGCGCTGGGGAAAAACTGTTTTTT
>-|TRBV2|TRBJ2-3|-
CASSAEAPEMDTQYF
TGTGCCAGCAGCGCCGAAGCCCCCGAAATGGATACGCAGTATTTT
>-|TRBV11-2|TRBJ2-7|-
CATSGTTIEQYF
TGTGCCACCTCCGGGACAACTATCGAGCAGTACTTC
>-|TRBV29-1|TRBJ2-1|TRBD1
CSVGGTGTYNEQFF
TGCAGCGTTGGAGGGACAGGGACCTACAATGAGCAGTTCTTC
>once|TRBV6-1|TRBJ1-2|-
CASSKTGHYGYTF
TGTGCCAGCAGTAAAACAGGGCACTATGGCTACACCTTC
>-|TRBV2|TRBJ1-1|TRBD1
CASRLTGGTEAFF
TGTGCCAGCAGGCTAACAGGGGGGACTGAAGCTTTCTTT
>-|TRBV5-1|TRBJ2-2|-
CASSSGSRDISTGELFF
TGCGCCAGCAGCTCCGGGTCGAGGGACATAAGCACCGGGGAGCTGTTTTTT
>-|TRBV5-4|TRBJ2-3|-
CASSQYLDTQYF
TGTGCCAGCAGCCAATACTTAGATACGCAGTATTTT
>-|TRBV19|TRBJ2-2|TRBD1
CASSPGTVYTGELFF
TGTGCCAGTAGTCCCGGGACAGTGTACACCGGGGAGCTGTTTTTT
>few|TRBV4-1|TRBJ2-7|TRBD2
CASSQMSGGDEQYF
TGCGCCAGCAGCCAGATGTCGGGAGGAGACGAGCAGTACTTC
>few|TRBV7-6|TRBJ2-2|-
CASSLTGGGANTGELFF
TGTGCCAGCAGCTTAACCGGCGGGGGCGCGAACACCGGGGAGCTGTTTTTT
>-|TRBV28|TRBJ1-5|-
CATRPGALYQPQHF
TGTGCCACAAGACCAGGGGCTTTGTATCAGCCCCAGCATTTT
>-|TRBV13|TRBJ1-2|-
CASSFRTAAYGYTF
TGTGCCAGCAGCTTCCGGACAGCTGCCTATGGCTACACCTTC
>-|TRBV6-6|TRBJ2-3|-
CASSYSTSLEGDTQYF
TGTGCCAGCAGTTACTCGACGTCCTTGGAGGGTGATACGCAGTATTTT
>-|TRBV15|TRBJ1-2|-
CATSRGGRTPYNYGYTF
TGTGCCACCAGCAGAGGGGGCAGAACGCCCTATAACTATGGCTACACCTTC
>-|TRBV19|TRBJ1-5|TRBD1
CGTGSNQPQHF
TGTGGGACAGGGAGCAATCAGCCCCAGCATTTT
>-|TRBV7-9|TRBJ2-3|-
CASSPTGTDTQYF
TGTGCCAGCAGCCCCACAGGCACAGATACGCAGTATTTT
>-|TRBV5-5|TRBJ2-3|TRBD2
CASSPGTLGGLGGPDTQYF
TGTGCCAGCAGCCCTGGGACTCTTGGGGGACTAGGGGGGCCAGATACGCAGTATTTT
>-|TRBV3-1/TRBV3-2|TRBJ2-7|TRBD1
CASSQGRTGPYEQYF
TGTGCCAGCAGCCAAGGTCGGACAGGCCCCTACGAGCAGTACTTC
>-|TRBV18|TRBJ1-2|TRBD1
CASSPPTLTGAYGYTF
TGTGCCAGCTCACCACCCACACTAACAGGGGCCTATGGCTACACCTTC
>-|TRBV13|TRBJ1-3|TRBD1
CASSSPDRGFFSGNTIYF
TGTGCCAGCAGCTCCCCGGACAGGGGTTTTTTCTCTGGAAACACCATATATTTT
>-|TRBV5-5|TRBJ2-2|TRBD1
CASSTGQGATGELFF
TGTGCCAGCAGCACCGGACAGGGGGCGACCGGGGAGCTGTTTTTT
>-|TRBV7-2|TRBJ2-7|TRBD2
CASSLEGGSTYEQYF
TGTGCCAGCAGCCTAGAAGGCGGGAGTACCTACGAGCAGTACTTC
>-|TRBV29-1|TRBJ2-3|TRBD2
CSTRTSGGGTQYF
TGCAGCACCCGGACTAGCGGCGGCGGTACGCAGTATTTT
>-|TRBV6-5|TRBJ1-6|-
CASILDSTNSPLHF
TGTGCCAGCATTCTGGACAGCACTAATTCACCCCTCCACTTT
>-|TRBV7-9|TRBJ2-3|-
CASSSLTSFTDTQYF
TGTGCCAGCAGCAGTTTGACTAGTTTCACAGATACGCAGTATTTT
>few|TRBV2|TRBJ1-1|-
CASTRSTGRGEAFF
TGTGCCAGCACAAGGTCGACCGGTAGAGGTGAAGCTTTCTTT
>once|TRBV30|TRBJ1-1|-
CAWSVGPGNTEAFF
TGTGCCTGGAGTGTGGGGCCGGGGAACACTGAAGCTTTCTTT
>-|TRBV11-3|TRBJ2-7|-
CASSGRDLPYEQYF
TGTGCCAGCAGCGGCAGGGACTTACCTTACGAGCAGTACTTC
>-|TRBV20-1|TRBJ1-2|TRBD1
CSASRARGLRGYTF
TGCAGTGCTAGTAGGGCCAGGGGGTTGAGAGGCTACACCTTC
>-|TRBV6-5|TRBJ2-2|-
CASKAIGGTGELFF
TGTGCCAGCAAGGCGATAGGGGGCACCGGGGAGCTGTTTTTT
>-|TRBV3-1/TRBV3-2|TRBJ2-3|TRBD2
CASRASGRSTDTQYF
TGTGCCAGCAGAGCTAGCGGGAGAAGCACAGATACGCAGTATTTT
>-|TRBV7-9|TRBJ2-3|-
CASTRRGQPDTQYF
TGTGCCAGCACCCGGAGGGGGCAGCCAGATACGCAGTATTTT